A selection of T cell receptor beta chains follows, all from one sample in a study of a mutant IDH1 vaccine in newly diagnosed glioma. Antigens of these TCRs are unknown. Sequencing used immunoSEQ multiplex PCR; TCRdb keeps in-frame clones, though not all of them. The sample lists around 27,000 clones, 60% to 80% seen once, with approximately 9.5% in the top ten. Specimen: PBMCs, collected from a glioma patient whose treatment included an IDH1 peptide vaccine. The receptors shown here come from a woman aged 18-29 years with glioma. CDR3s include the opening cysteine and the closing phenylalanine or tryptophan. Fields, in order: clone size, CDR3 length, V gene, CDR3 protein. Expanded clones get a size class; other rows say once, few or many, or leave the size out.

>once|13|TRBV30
CAWSSGVDYGYTF
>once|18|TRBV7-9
CASSPTVGVWVSGNTIYF
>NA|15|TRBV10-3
CAIKISGGSADTQYF
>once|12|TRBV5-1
CASSPGEYEQYF
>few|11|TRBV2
CASSFRSPLHF
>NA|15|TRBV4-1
CASSQEGGISYEQYF
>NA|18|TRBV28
CASSFPPLTETDSYEQYF
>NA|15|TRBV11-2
CASSDLGEGRGEQYF
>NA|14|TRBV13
CASSLDRNTGELFF
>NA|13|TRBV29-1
CSVGGGYQETQYF
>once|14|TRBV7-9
CASSLAGGGETQYF
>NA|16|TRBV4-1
CASSQEVAGGHYGYTF
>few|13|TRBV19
CASSPLGIYEQFF
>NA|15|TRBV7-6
CASSLEMAGRTEAFF
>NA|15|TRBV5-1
CASSPTGSASYEQYF
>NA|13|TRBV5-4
CASSPMVNTEAFF
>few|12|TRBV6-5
CASTLRGSGYTF
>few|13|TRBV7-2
CASSSRGGYGYTF
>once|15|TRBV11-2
CASSDTGATNEKLFF
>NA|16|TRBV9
CASSVGSGLAYNEQFF
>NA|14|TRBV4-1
CASSQVASTDTQYF
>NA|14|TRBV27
CASSLSSGGNEQYF
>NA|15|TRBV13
CASSNTGVGNTEAFF
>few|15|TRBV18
CASSPQTRTSGELFF
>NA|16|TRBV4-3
CASSHSGTGETYEQYF
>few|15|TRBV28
CASSLPDSYIYGYTF
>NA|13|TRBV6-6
CASGGHFYNEQFF